This is a list of T cell receptor beta chains from one sample in a study of identical twins. MiXCR, applied by TCRdb to the 5' RACE reads, yields one record per CDR3 protein. The data show 250,000 or so distinct CDR3 sequences, approximately 7% seen once. The sample was also reused in another study, on yellow fever vaccine responses in identical twins.

Sequencing used memory (CD45RO+) T cells sorted from blood. All receptors derive from a woman under 30 in good health. CDR3s leave out the opening cysteine and the closing phenylalanine or tryptophan. The size field is filled for only some rows; it gives once, few, many or a size class.

clone_size: NA
j_call: TRBJ2-2
v_call: TRBV20-1
cdr3_aa: SARGRSNTGELF

clone_size: many
j_call: TRBJ2-5
v_call: TRBV29-1
cdr3_aa: SGRGASGNQETQY

clone_size: NA
j_call: TRBJ2-3
v_call: TRBV24-1
cdr3_aa: ATSDPGGIGATDTQY

clone_size: many
j_call: TRBJ2-2
v_call: TRBV9
cdr3_aa: ASSGTGLNTGELF

clone_size: many
j_call: TRBJ2-1
v_call: TRBV28
cdr3_aa: ASRTTSPSSYNEQF

clone_size: NA
j_call: TRBJ2-6
v_call: TRBV27
cdr3_aa: ASTRAGALAGANVLT

clone_size: many
j_call: TRBJ2-1
v_call: TRBV20-1
cdr3_aa: SAPNPTSGVGNEQF

clone_size: NA
j_call: TRBJ1-1
v_call: TRBV5-1
cdr3_aa: ASRIGIINTEAF

clone_size: NA
j_call: TRBJ2-5
v_call: TRBV28
cdr3_aa: ASTRGGGGETQY

clone_size: NA
j_call: TRBJ2-5
v_call: TRBV6-5
cdr3_aa: ASRGLEYQETQY

clone_size: many
j_call: TRBJ2-3
v_call: TRBV5-1
cdr3_aa: ASSSGVLSTDTQY

clone_size: NA
j_call: TRBJ2-1
v_call: TRBV5-6
cdr3_aa: ASSWTGVGEQF

clone_size: NA
j_call: TRBJ1-2
v_call: TRBV4-2
cdr3_aa: ASSQDKGGRESAYGYT

clone_size: few
j_call: TRBJ2-1
v_call: TRBV6-5
cdr3_aa: ASRQGGNEQF

clone_size: many
j_call: TRBJ2-5
v_call: TRBV2
cdr3_aa: ASSAAIRGETQY

clone_size: NA
j_call: TRBJ2-7
v_call: TRBV7-9
cdr3_aa: ASSPLTSGITYEQY

clone_size: NA
j_call: TRBJ2-7
v_call: TRBV15
cdr3_aa: ATGGGYEQY

clone_size: few
j_call: TRBJ1-4
v_call: TRBV28
cdr3_aa: ASSPPPRTDEKLF

clone_size: NA
j_call: TRBJ2-5
v_call: TRBV20-1
cdr3_aa: SARNAQETQY

clone_size: few
j_call: TRBJ1-2
v_call: TRBV9
cdr3_aa: ASSVSPGQSDYT

clone_size: NA
j_call: TRBJ2-1
v_call: TRBV27
cdr3_aa: ASSLLLAGPNEQF

clone_size: many
j_call: TRBJ1-6
v_call: TRBV4-1
cdr3_aa: ASSQVGAGSPLH

clone_size: few
j_call: TRBJ2-7
v_call: TRBV15
cdr3_aa: ATSRDTGHPYEQY

clone_size: many
j_call: TRBJ1-6
v_call: TRBV11-2
cdr3_aa: ASSLGTEGNSPLH

clone_size: few
j_call: TRBJ2-2
v_call: TRBV2
cdr3_aa: ASRITQGGELF

clone_size: NA
j_call: TRBJ2-5
v_call: TRBV3-1
cdr3_aa: ASSPGVYENPETQY